This T cell receptor beta chain came from a study of cytomegalovirus exposure and HLA in healthy donors. The germline CDR1 and CDR2 sequences are SGHNT and YENEEA. The CDR3 has 14 residues. V gave up 3 bases and J gave up 3 bases, with 10 bases separating them. PCR was performed using 60 Vbeta and 13 Jbeta primers. Here immunoSEQ multiplex PCR was the method, and the copy in TCRdb shows in-frame clones only, minus some. The profile shows over 95,000 clones, 65% to 85% of them singletons. The chain employs TRBV11-3 and TRBJ2-3; no clear D. The material sequenced was PBMCs. This TCR was recovered from a young woman in good health and CMV-seronegative. The CDR3 coding sequence is TGTGCCAGCAGCTTTCAGTCGTCGACAGATACGCAGTATTTT. Translated, it gives CASSFQSSTDTQYF.